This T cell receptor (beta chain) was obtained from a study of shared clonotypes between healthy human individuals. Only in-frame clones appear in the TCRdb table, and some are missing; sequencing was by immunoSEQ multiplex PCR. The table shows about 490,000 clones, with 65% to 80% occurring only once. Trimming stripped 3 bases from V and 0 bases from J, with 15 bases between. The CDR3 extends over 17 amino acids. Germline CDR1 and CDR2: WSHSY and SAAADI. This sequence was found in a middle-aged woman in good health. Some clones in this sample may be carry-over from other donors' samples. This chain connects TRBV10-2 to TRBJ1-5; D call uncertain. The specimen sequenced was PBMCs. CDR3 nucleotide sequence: TGCGCCAGCAGTGACTACGAGAGATCCTATAGCAATCAGCCCCAGCATTTT. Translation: CASSDYERSYSNQPQHF.